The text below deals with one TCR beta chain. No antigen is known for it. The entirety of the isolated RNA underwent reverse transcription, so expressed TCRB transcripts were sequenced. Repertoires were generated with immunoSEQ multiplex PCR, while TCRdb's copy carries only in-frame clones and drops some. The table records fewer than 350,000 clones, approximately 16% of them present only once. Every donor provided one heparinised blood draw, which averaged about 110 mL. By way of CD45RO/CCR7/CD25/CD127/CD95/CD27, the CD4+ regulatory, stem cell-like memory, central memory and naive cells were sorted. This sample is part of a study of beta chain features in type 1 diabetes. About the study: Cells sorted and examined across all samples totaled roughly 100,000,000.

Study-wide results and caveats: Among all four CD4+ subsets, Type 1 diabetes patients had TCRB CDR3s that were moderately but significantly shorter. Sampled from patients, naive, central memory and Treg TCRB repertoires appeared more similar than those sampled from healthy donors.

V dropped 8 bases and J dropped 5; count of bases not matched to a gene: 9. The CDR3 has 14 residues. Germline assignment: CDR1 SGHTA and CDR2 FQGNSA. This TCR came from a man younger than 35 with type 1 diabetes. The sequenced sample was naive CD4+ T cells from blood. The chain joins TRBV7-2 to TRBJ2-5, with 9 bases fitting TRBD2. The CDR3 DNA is TGTGCCAGCGGGCGGGGGGGCCTTTCCGAGACCCAGTACTTC. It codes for CASGRGGLSETQYF. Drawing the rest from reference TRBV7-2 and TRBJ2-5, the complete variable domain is GAGVSQSPSNKVTEKGKDVELRCDPISGHTALYWYRQSLGQGLEFLIYFQGNSAPDKSGLPSDRFSAERTGGSVSTLTIQRTQQEDSAVYLCASGRGGLSETQYFGPGTRLLVL.